This TCR beta chain was captured by sequencing in a study of blood T cell repertoires in COVID-19. Study overall: The study drew acute and convalescent COVID-19 samples from the United States, Italy and Spain. The analysed material was cDNA or gDNA that came from T cells, B-cell-depleted T cells, or PBMCs.

Original data processing: Using reference gene primer amplification, nucleated cell counts were estimated. The repertoire was sequenced with immunoSEQ multiplex PCR; TCRdb's copy has only in-frame clones and lacks some. That table gives V, J and clone size, and the DNA gave D and trimming. The sample holds some 200,000 clones; 86% are singletons and the top ten take roughly 2%. The CDR3 contains 15 residues. Germline CDR1 and CDR2: LGHDT and YNNKEL (reference sequence). V shed 1 base and J 6 bases; nucleotides not matched to a gene: 8. The receptor was isolated from a woman aged 45-59 years with acute or convalescent COVID-19. This chain uses TRBV3-1 (or the pseudogene TRBV3-2) with TRBJ1-2; 7 positions match TRBD1. Sequencing input: peripheral blood. The DNA for the CDR3 is TGTGCCAGCAGCCAAGTATCAGGGGGGAGCGATGGCTACACCTTC. It codes for CASSQVSGGSDGYTF.